This T cell receptor beta chain comes out of a study of T cells in Graves' hyperthyroidism and ophthalmopathy. Many counts were recorded for this clonotype. CDR1 and CDR2 (germline): MDHEN, SYDVKM. With 2 bases clipped from V and 3 bases from J, the junction kept 2 bases outside the gene matches. The CDR3 sequence is 15 residues long. It was uncontrolled infection, other autoimmune disease, pregnancy or lactation that excluded patients. Used for diagnoses were clinical symptoms, serum thyroxine and TRAb, thyroid ultrasound and orbital computed tomography. TCR beta CDR3 regions were amplified from RNA transcripts. HTBI primers were the set used in a first-round RT-PCR of the TCR CDR3. A single record per CDR3 protein comes from TCRdb applying MiXCR to the multiplex PCR reads. The sample records 650,000 to 700,000 distinct CDR3 sequences, around a sixth being singletons.

The chain links TRBV28 to TRBJ2-7; 12 nucleotides agree with TRBD2. The sequencing sample was made of blood. The receptor's source is a man aged 45 to 65 with Graves' hyperthyroidism. CDR3 nucleotides: TGTGCCAGCAGTTTAAAACTAGCGGGAGGCTACGAGCAGTACTTC. This gives the protein CASSLKLAGGYEQYF.